This is a list of T cell receptor beta chains from one sample in a study of PD-1 blockade in classical Hodgkin lymphoma. The method was immunoSEQ multiplex PCR; TCRdb's version includes in-frame clones alone and lacks a portion of them. The top ten clones hold over 15% of a sample with 100,000 to 120,000 clones, around nine tenths of them seen once. The starting material was peripheral blood mononuclear cells (PBMCs), obtained before the fourth cycle of nivolumab. The source is a human donor with classical Hodgkin lymphoma. Both conserved end residues are trimmed from each CDR3. Fields, in order: V gene, J gene, CDR3 protein.

v_call: TRBV6-1
j_call: TRBJ2-1
cdr3_aa: ASSDTVRDSDDEQF

v_call: TRBV6-1
j_call: TRBJ1-4
cdr3_aa: ASSEVGGRLNEKLF

v_call: TRBV18
j_call: TRBJ1-2
cdr3_aa: ASSPQKAVIYGYT

v_call: TRBV27
j_call: TRBJ2-7
cdr3_aa: ASRPGQGFYEQY

v_call: TRBV5-1
j_call: TRBJ1-1
cdr3_aa: ASSLEALNTEAF

v_call: TRBV30
j_call: TRBJ1-2
cdr3_aa: AWSSEGIGGYT

v_call: TRBV6-6
j_call: TRBJ1-1
cdr3_aa: ASKHQSGTEAF

v_call: TRBV5-1
j_call: TRBJ2-7
cdr3_aa: ASSLVAGGPEQY

v_call: TRBV11-2
j_call: TRBJ2-3
cdr3_aa: ASSSIAGTPTDTQY

v_call: TRBV11-1
j_call: TRBJ2-1
cdr3_aa: ASTSRSGYNEQF

v_call: TRBV6-5
j_call: TRBJ1-2
cdr3_aa: ASRDWGRRDYGYT

v_call: TRBV4-1
j_call: TRBJ1-5
cdr3_aa: ASSQGTLTGQPQH

v_call: TRBV5-4
j_call: TRBJ2-7
cdr3_aa: ASSSRTQPREQY

v_call: TRBV30
j_call: TRBJ2-7
cdr3_aa: AWSVHGSGSSYEQY

v_call: TRBV5-1
j_call: TRBJ2-7
cdr3_aa: ASSLGLAVYYEQY

v_call: TRBV15
j_call: TRBJ1-2
cdr3_aa: ATSLRQALS

v_call: TRBV4-3
j_call: TRBJ2-3
cdr3_aa: ASSQGGDTQY

v_call: TRBV19
j_call: TRBJ1-4
cdr3_aa: ASSIGQAAQEKLF

v_call: TRBV10-2
j_call: TRBJ2-3
cdr3_aa: ASEREDTDTQY

v_call: TRBV5-6
j_call: TRBJ1-6
cdr3_aa: ASSRDRGNSPLH

v_call: TRBV6-4
j_call: TRBJ2-1
cdr3_aa: ASSATSGRVEQF

v_call: TRBV5-1
j_call: TRBJ1-2
cdr3_aa: ASSLGDRERSYT

v_call: TRBV27
j_call: TRBJ2-5
cdr3_aa: ASSLSTGARTQY

v_call: TRBV4-3
j_call: TRBJ2-3
cdr3_aa: ASSRPDYATDTQY

v_call: TRBV2
j_call: TRBJ1-1
cdr3_aa: ASSEAEYGQGAF

v_call: TRBV9
j_call: TRBJ1-3
cdr3_aa: ASSQTGAGNTIY

v_call: TRBV30
j_call: TRBJ1-1
cdr3_aa: AWNSAGPEAF

v_call: TRBV4-3
j_call: TRBJ2-7
cdr3_aa: ASSDGVGGQGVFYEQY

v_call: TRBV19
j_call: TRBJ1-5
cdr3_aa: ASSSPTSRDRVRGNQPQH

v_call: TRBV7-6
j_call: TRBJ1-4
cdr3_aa: ASSVGGGSATNEKLF

v_call: TRBV2
j_call: TRBJ1-1
cdr3_aa: ASSDQGLTEAF

v_call: TRBV10-1
j_call: TRBJ2-7
cdr3_aa: ASSDGHEQY

v_call: TRBV6-5
j_call: TRBJ2-2
cdr3_aa: ASSYGGATGELF

v_call: TRBV6-1
j_call: TRBJ1-1
cdr3_aa: AISGHPNTEAF

v_call: TRBV10-2
j_call: TRBJ2-7
cdr3_aa: ASSDGGGQGAQYEQY

v_call: TRBV28
j_call: TRBJ1-5
cdr3_aa: ASSLPSPRGDAQPQH

v_call: TRBV6-5
j_call: TRBJ2-7
cdr3_aa: ASSYDGGVAEQY

v_call: TRBV27
j_call: TRBJ1-2
cdr3_aa: ASSLGARGQQGGYT

v_call: TRBV6-1
j_call: TRBJ1-1
cdr3_aa: ASTNPGPEAF

v_call: TRBV4-2
j_call: TRBJ2-2
cdr3_aa: ASSQEPGDATGELF

v_call: TRBV6-1
j_call: TRBJ1-5
cdr3_aa: ASSEAGQGGSVQPQH

v_call: TRBV19
j_call: TRBJ1-1
cdr3_aa: ASKIEGRNTEAF